This paragraph covers one T cell receptor (beta chain) sequence. The antigen this receptor binds is unknown. Base quality data are lacking; no much larger clone is found one base away. The sample is drawn from a study of T-cell reconstitution after alpha-beta-depleted transplantation in children (dated by TCRdb to about 2016). Study-level background: T-cell immune reconstitution after TCRalphabeta/CD19-depleted allogeneic hematopoietic cell transplantation in children was quantitatively tracked in the study by means of TCR repertoire profiling. Paper-wide results and their limitations: In some patients, the high TCRbeta diversity seen at day 60 was put down to recipient T cells and intrathymic progenitors that had survived conditioning. Apparently early alphabetaT-cell count recovery about two months after transplant reportedly relied on only several hundred rapidly expanded clones derived from non-depleted graft cells. Over the following months the frequencies of hyperexpanded clones went down, and after one year T-cell counts and TCRbeta diversity were mostly credited to newly produced T cells.

The receptor library was made with PCR. The reads were generated on an Illumina HiSeq 2500. To normalize quantification of the TCRbeta repertoire, the TCR libraries were built with molecular barcoding that relied on unique molecular identifiers. TCRdb redid the processing of the public reads, applying fastp at Q25 and MiXCR, and retained in-frame beta chains. Rows matching on CDR3 protein sequence are summarized as one entry with the most common DNA and genes. This sample has fewer than 550,000 distinct CDR3 sequences in its table, and 15% to 20% of those were observed once. Of the sample, roughly 27% is held by the ten largest clones. The germline V gene sets CDR1 to MGHRA and CDR2 to YSYEKL. The CDR3 sequence holds 13 residues, the cysteine and phenylalanine included. Only the CDR3 portion is preserved as DNA: 39 bases, with reading frame beginning at the first base. Relative to germline, V is 4 bases shorter and J is 5 bases shorter, with 12 bases between their ends.

The sample's treatment or condition label, in plain terms: allogeneic hematopoietic cell transplantation with graft depleted of TCRalphabeta T cells and CD19 B cells. Transplant recipients were children who received TCRalphabeta/CD19-depleted allogeneic hematopoietic cell grafts. The sequenced sample was PBMCs, mostly from graft donor cells, obtained 360 days after TCRalphabeta/CD19-depleted stem cell transplant. The chain is assembled from TRBV4-1 and TRBJ2-7; the D gene cannot be named for sure. This receptor was obtained from a boy younger than two who had a stem cell transplant for Wiskott-Aldrich syndrome, so the T cells may come from the graft donor. CDR3 sequence: CASSLRNRNEQYF. In nucleotides, the sequence is TGCGCCAGCAGCCTTAGGAACCGGAACGAGCAGTACTTC.